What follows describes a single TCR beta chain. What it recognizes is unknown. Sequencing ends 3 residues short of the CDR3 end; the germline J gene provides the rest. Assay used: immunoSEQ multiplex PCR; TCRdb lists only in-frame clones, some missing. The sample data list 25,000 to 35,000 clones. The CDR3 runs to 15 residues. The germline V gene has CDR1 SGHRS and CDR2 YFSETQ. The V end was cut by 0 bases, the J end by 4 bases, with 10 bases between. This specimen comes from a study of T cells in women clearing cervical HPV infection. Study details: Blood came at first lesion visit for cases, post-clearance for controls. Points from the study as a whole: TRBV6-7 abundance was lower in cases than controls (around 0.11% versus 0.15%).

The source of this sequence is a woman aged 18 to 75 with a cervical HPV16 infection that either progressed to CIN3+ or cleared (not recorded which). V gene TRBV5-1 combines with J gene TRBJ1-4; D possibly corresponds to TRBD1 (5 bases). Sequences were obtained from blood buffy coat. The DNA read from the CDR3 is TGCGCCAGCAGCTTGGGACAGACGAGTAATGAAAAA. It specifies CASSLGQTSNEK. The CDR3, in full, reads CASSLGQTSNEKLFF.